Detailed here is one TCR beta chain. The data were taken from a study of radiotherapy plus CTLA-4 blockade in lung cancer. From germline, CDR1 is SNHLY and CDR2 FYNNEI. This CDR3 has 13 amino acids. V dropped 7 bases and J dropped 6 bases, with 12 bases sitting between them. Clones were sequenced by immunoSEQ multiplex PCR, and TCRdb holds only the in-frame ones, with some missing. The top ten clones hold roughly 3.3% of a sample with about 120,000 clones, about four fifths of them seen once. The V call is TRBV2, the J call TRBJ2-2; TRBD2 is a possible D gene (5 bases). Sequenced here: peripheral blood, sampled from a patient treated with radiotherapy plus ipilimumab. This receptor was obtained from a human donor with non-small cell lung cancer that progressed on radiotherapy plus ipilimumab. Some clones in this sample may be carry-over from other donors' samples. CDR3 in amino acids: CASNGKGAGELFF. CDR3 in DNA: TGTGCCAGCAACGGGAAGGGCGCCGGGGAGCTGTTTTTT.